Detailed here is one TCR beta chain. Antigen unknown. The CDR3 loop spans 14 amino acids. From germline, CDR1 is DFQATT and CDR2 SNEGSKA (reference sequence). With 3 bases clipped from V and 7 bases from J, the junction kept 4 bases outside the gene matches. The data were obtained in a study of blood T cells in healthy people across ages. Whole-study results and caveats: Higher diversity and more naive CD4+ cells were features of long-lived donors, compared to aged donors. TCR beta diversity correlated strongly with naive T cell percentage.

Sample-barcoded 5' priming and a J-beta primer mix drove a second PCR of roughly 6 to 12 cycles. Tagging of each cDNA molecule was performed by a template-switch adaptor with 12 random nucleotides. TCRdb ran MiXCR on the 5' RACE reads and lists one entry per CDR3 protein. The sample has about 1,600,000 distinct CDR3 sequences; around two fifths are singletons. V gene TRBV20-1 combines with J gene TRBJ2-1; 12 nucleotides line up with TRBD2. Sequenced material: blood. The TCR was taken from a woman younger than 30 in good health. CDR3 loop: CSASLTSGRNEQFF. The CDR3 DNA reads TGCAGTGCTAGTTTAACTAGCGGGAGGAATGAGCAGTTCTTC.